This TCR beta chain was identified during a study of cytomegalovirus exposure and HLA in healthy donors. Findings and limits, study-wide: Researchers reported in a later analysis that a missense DCLRE1C variant was tied to TCR beta V- and J-gene trimming.

Germline CDR1 and CDR2: LNHDA and SQIVND (reference sequence). This CDR3 is built from 16 residues. Between the trimmed V and J ends, which lost 1 base and 6 bases, there was a span of 18 bases. It was with 60 Vbeta and 13 Jbeta primers that the PCR ran. Assay used: immunoSEQ multiplex PCR; TCRdb lists only in-frame clones, some missing. The sample consists of 120,000 to 150,000 clones, more than 60% of them appearing once. On this clone itself: The antigen is undetermined.

Sequenced material: PBMCs. The V gene is TRBV19, the J gene TRBJ1-2; D ambiguous. This TCR came from a man aged 35 to 55 in good health and CMV-seronegative. CDR3 in amino acids: CASSIVDGRRTHGYTF. CDR3 DNA: TGTGCCAGTAGTATAGTTGATGGGAGGAGAACGCATGGCTACACCTTC. Variable domain in full (rest from reference TRBV19 and TRBJ1-2): DGGITQSPKYLFRKEGQNVTLSCEQNLNHDAMYWYRQDPGQGLRLIYYSQIVNDFQKGDIAEGYSVSREKKESFPLTVTSAQKNPTAFYLCASSIVDGRRTHGYTFGSGTRLTVV.